One T cell receptor beta chain is described in this entry. The sample is drawn from a study of blood T cell repertoires in COVID-19. Study-level background: The cDNA or gDNA used as material had been derived from T cells, B-cell-depleted T cells, or PBMCs.

V lost 7 bases to trimming and J lost 0 bases; unmatched junction nucleotides: 3. CDR1 LNHDA and CDR2 SQIVND come from the germline V gene (reference sequence). The CDR3 contains 15 residues. Cohort 3 recovery required two negative PCRs, clearance, or symptom resolution. Sequenced by immunoSEQ multiplex PCR; TCRdb stores in-frame clones only, minus some. The sample holds some 250,000 clones, approximately 84% seen once. The sample comprised PBMCs or T cells enriched from blood (not recorded which). The V call is TRBV19, the J call TRBJ2-1; TRBD2 matches 10 bases. The origin of this receptor is a man aged 35-49 years who had recovered from COVID-19. The CDR3 loop is CASTPSGSSYNEQFF. The CDR3 DNA is TGTGCCAGTACCCCTAGCGGGAGCTCCTACAATGAGCAGTTCTTC.